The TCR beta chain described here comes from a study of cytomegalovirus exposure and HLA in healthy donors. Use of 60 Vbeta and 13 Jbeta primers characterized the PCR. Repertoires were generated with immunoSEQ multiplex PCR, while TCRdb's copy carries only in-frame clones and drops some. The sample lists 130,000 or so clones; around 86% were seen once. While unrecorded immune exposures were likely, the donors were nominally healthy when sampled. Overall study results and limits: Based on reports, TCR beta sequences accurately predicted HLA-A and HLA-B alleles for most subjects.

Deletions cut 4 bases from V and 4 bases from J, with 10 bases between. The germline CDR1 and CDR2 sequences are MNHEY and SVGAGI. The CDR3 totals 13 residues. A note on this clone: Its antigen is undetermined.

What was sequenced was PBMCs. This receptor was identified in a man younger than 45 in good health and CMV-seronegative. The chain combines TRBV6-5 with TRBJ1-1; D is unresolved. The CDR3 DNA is TGTGCCAGCAGTTCCCCTGAGAGCACTGAAGCTTTCTTT. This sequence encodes CASSSPESTEAFF.